This record covers a single T cell receptor (beta chain). This sample stems from a study of blood T cell repertoires in COVID-19. For the study at large: There were acute and convalescent COVID-19 samples, and they came from the United States, Italy and Spain.

This CDR3 region has 17 residues. V was clipped by 3 bases and J by 0 bases; unmatched bases: 8. Germline V CDR1 and CDR2: MNHEY, SMNVEV (reference sequence). Profiled with immunoSEQ multiplex PCR; TCRdb holds only in-frame clones, not every one. Of around 400,000 clones listed, 70% to 90% are singletons. The sample consisted of peripheral blood. The chain recombines TRBV27 with TRBJ2-7, with 10 bases identical to TRBD2. This receptor was taken from a man aged 35 to 55 with acute or convalescent COVID-19. Written as DNA, the CDR3 is TGTGCCAGCAGTTTTTCTAAAGCGGGAGGGCGCTCCTACGAGCAGTACTTC. Residues: CASSFSKAGGRSYEQYF.